The clone carrying this T cell receptor (beta chain) showed up just a few times. This sample was taken from a study of control samples from healthy donors and cancer patients. Only in-frame clones appear in the TCRdb table, and some are missing; sequencing was by immunoSEQ multiplex PCR. The sample shows approximately 150,000 clones, 88% of them seen only once. The CDR3 extends over 13 amino acids. The V and J ends lost 7 bases and 2 bases respectively, with 11 bases between them. Per germline, CDR1 PRHDT and CDR2 FYEKMQ (reference sequence). Sequenced material: blood. This TCR came from a man aged 18-30 years in good health. The V call is TRBV13, the J call TRBJ1-1; possible D gene TRBD1, 6 bases. CDR3 in DNA: TGTGCCAGCACAGGGGAATTAAACACTGAAGCTTTCTTT. This encodes CASTGELNTEAFF.